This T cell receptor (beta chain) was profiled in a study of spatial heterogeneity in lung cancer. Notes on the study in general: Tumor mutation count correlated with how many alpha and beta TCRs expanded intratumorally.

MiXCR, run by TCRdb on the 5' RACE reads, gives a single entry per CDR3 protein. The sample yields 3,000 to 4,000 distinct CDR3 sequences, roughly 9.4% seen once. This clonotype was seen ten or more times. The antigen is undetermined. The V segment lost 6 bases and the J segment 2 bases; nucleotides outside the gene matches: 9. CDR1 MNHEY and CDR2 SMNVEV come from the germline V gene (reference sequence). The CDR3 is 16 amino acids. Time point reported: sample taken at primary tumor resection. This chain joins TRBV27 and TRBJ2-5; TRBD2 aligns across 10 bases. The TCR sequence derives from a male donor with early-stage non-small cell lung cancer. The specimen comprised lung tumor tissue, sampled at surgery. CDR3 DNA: TGTGCCAGCAGAAGCCGACTAGCGGGCCAACAAGAGACCCAGTACTTC. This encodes CASRSRLAGQQETQYF.